A selection of T cell receptor beta chains follows, all from one sample in a study of CD8 T cells in ankylosing spondylitis. TCRdb called the 5' RACE reads again in MiXCR, with one record for every CDR3 protein. The data hold 250,000 or so distinct CDR3 sequences, with approximately 20% observed a single time. The sample comprised blood, either unsorted or a sorted T cell fraction (not recorded which). The receptors stem from a male donor with ankylosing spondylitis or in good health (not recorded which). Each CDR3 is given with its conserved first and last residue. Fields, in order: D gene, V gene, clone size, J gene, CDR3 DNA, CDR3 protein. A D gene is named only where the DNA matches it firmly. Only some rows state a clone size, as once, few, many or a class for expanded clones.

TRBD1,TRBV27,many,TRBJ1-2,TGTGCCAGCAGTTTTTCAGGGGGAAGTAACTATGGCTACACCTTC,CASSFSGGSNYGYTF
-,TRBV15,few,TRBJ2-3,TGTGCCACCAGCCCTGGTCTCACAGATACGCAGTATTTT,CATSPGLTDTQYF
-,TRBV20-1,-,TRBJ2-7,TGCAGTGCTACTCCCGGGACTTCCTTAGGGCAGTACTTC,CSATPGTSLGQYF
TRBD1,TRBV7-6,few,TRBJ2-2,TGTGCCAGCAGCCATCCCTCCACAGGGGGGAACACCGGGGAGCTGTTTTTT,CASSHPSTGGNTGELFF
TRBD2,TRBV20-1,-,TRBJ2-1,TGCAGTGCTAGAGATCCCCAAAGGACTAGCGGGCCACTTTACAATGAGCAGTTCTTC,CSARDPQRTSGPLYNEQFF
TRBD2,TRBV6-4,-,TRBJ2-1,TGTGCCAGCAGTGCCCTAGCGGGAGCCCCCGATGAGCAGTTCTTC,CASSALAGAPDEQFF
TRBD1,TRBV4-3,many,TRBJ2-7,TGCGCCAGCAGCCAAGGACAGGGGGTGTCCTACGAGCAGTACTTC,CASSQGQGVSYEQYF
-,TRBV20-1,-,TRBJ2-1,TGCAGTGCCATTAGGGGACTCAACTACAATGAGCAGTTCTTC,CSAIRGLNYNEQFF
-,TRBV9,few,TRBJ2-5,TGTGCCAGCAGCCCTCCGACCCCGGCAGAATCCCAGTACTTC,CASSPPTPAESQYF
-,TRBV9,few,TRBJ2-7,TGTGCCAGCAGCGTAGCCGGAGTAAGGGACGAGCAGTACTTC,CASSVAGVRDEQYF
TRBD2,TRBV29-1,-,TRBJ2-1,TGCAGCGTTGACTTGTGGGAGTCTAGCGGAGTGAGCTCCTACAATGAGCAGTTCTTC,CSVDLWESSGVSSYNEQFF
-,TRBV12-3/TRBV12-4,-,TRBJ2-1,TGTGCCAGCAGCTATGATATTGCCCACGATGAGCAGTTCTTC,CASSYDIAHDEQFF
-,TRBV20-1,-,TRBJ2-7,TGCAGTGCTAGGGTATCTAGCTCCTACGAGCAGTACTTC,CSARVSSSYEQYF
-,TRBV6-1,few,TRBJ1-2,TGTGCCAGCAGTGAAGCTTCCGGGACACTCTATGGCTACACCTTC,CASSEASGTLYGYTF
-,TRBV28,many,TRBJ2-1,TGTGCCAGCAGTTTACCTCGGGGCTTCCCAACTCACAATGAGCAGTTCTTC,CASSLPRGFPTHNEQFF
-,TRBV28,-,TRBJ2-4,TGTGCCAGCAGCCCTCGAGCCGTGGGGACCAAAAACATTCAGTACTTC,CASSPRAVGTKNIQYF
-,TRBV12-3/TRBV12-4,many,TRBJ2-3,TGTGCCAGCAGTGTGGCTAAAGACACAGATACGCAGTATTTT,CASSVAKDTDTQYF
TRBD2,TRBV5-1,few,TRBJ2-5,TGCGCCAGCAGCTTCGGGACTAGCGGGTTCCAAGAGACCCAGTACTTC,CASSFGTSGFQETQYF
TRBD2,TRBV4-3,few,TRBJ2-1,TGCGCCAGCAGCCAAGATGATGTACTAGCGGGAAATGAGCAGTTCTTC,CASSQDDVLAGNEQFF
-,TRBV9,-,TRBJ1-2,TGTGCCAGCAGCGTAGGGTGGCAGGGGCTTTCGGGCTACACCTTC,CASSVGWQGLSGYTF
-,TRBV6-1,few,TRBJ2-5,TGTGCCAGCATTGATTTGGGCCCCCAGAAGACCCAGTACTTC,CASIDLGPQKTQYF
-,TRBV11-2,-,TRBJ2-7,TGTGCCAGCAGCCCGATTTTCGACAGCTCCTACGAGCAGTACTTC,CASSPIFDSSYEQYF
-,TRBV7-8,few,TRBJ2-1,TGTGCCAGCAGCTACGACAGGAGCTCCTACAATGAGCAGTTCTTC,CASSYDRSSYNEQFF
TRBD1,TRBV5-1,-,TRBJ2-3,TGCGCCAGCAGCTTCGCGACCTCCGGGACGACAGGGGATACGCAGTATTTT,CASSFATSGTTGDTQYF
-,TRBV7-6,few,TRBJ2-7,TGTGCCAGCAGCTTAGGTCGGGACGGGTCCTACGAGCAGTACTTC,CASSLGRDGSYEQYF